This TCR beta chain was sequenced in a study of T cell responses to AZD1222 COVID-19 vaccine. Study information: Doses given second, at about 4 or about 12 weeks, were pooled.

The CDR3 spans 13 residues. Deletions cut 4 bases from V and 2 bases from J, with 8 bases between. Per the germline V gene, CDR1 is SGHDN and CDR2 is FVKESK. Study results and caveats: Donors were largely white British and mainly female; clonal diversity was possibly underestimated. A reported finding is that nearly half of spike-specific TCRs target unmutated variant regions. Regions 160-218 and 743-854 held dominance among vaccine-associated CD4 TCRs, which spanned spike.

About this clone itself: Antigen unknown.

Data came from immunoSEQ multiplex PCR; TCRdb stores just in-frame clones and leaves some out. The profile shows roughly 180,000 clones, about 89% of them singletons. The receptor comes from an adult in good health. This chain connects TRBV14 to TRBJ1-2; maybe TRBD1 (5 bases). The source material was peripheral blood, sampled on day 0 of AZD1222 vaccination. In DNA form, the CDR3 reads TGTGCCAGCAGCCGCCCAGGGAACTATGGCTACACCTTC. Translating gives CASSRPGNYGYTF.